Listed below are T cell receptor beta chains from one sample, sequenced in a study of blood T cell repertoires in COVID-19. Method: immunoSEQ multiplex PCR; TCRdb's copy keeps in-frame clones and lacks some. In the table there are some 290,000 clones, roughly 90% of which are singletons. Sequenced material: peripheral blood. The receptors were sampled from a woman aged 40 to 55 with COVID-19, enrolled during active disease. CDR3s include the opening cysteine and the closing phenylalanine or tryptophan. Each record gives: CDR3 DNA, CDR3 protein, D gene, V gene, J gene, clone size. The D gene is left open where the match is weak. Not every row has a clone size; where given, it reads once, few, many or a size class.

cdr3_nt: TGTGCCAGCAGTCCCCAGGCCGGGACTAGCGGGAGGGCCAACGAGCAGTACTTC; cdr3_aa: CASSPQAGTSGRANEQYF; d_call: TRBD2; v_call: TRBV28; j_call: TRBJ2-7; clone_size: NA
cdr3_nt: TGTGCCAGCAGCCCCCCCACCTACGAGCAGTACTTC; cdr3_aa: CASSPPTYEQYF; d_call: NA; v_call: TRBV6-6; j_call: TRBJ2-7; clone_size: NA
cdr3_nt: TGCAGCGTCGAGGTGAGGGTGGAGACCCAGTACTTC; cdr3_aa: CSVEVRVETQYF; d_call: NA; v_call: TRBV29-1; j_call: TRBJ2-5; clone_size: NA
cdr3_nt: TGTGCCAGCAGCAGCGGGAGAACCTACGAGCAGTACTTC; cdr3_aa: CASSSGRTYEQYF; d_call: TRBD2; v_call: TRBV6-2/TRBV6-3; j_call: TRBJ2-7; clone_size: NA
cdr3_nt: TGCAGCGTTACAGGGGGCTCCTCGGAGACCCAGTACTTC; cdr3_aa: CSVTGGSSETQYF; d_call: TRBD1; v_call: TRBV29-1; j_call: TRBJ2-5; clone_size: NA
cdr3_nt: TGTGCCAGCAGGGGGAGGGGGGAAATACATGAAGCTTTCTTT; cdr3_aa: CASRGRGEIHEAFF; d_call: NA; v_call: TRBV2; j_call: TRBJ1-1; clone_size: NA
cdr3_nt: TGTGCCAGCAGTTTTTACAGGGGCGTGGCGGAGGAGCAGTACTTC; cdr3_aa: CASSFYRGVAEEQYF; d_call: TRBD1; v_call: TRBV2; j_call: TRBJ2-7; clone_size: NA
cdr3_nt: TGTGCCAGCGCCAAGATCGGTTACAATGAGCAGTTCTTC; cdr3_aa: CASAKIGYNEQFF; d_call: NA; v_call: TRBV13; j_call: TRBJ2-1; clone_size: NA
cdr3_nt: TGCGCCAGCAGCTTTGGAGGGCGGAGCACAGATACGCAGTATTTT; cdr3_aa: CASSFGGRSTDTQYF; d_call: NA; v_call: TRBV5-1; j_call: TRBJ2-3; clone_size: NA
cdr3_nt: TGTGCCAGCAGTTACTCACCAAATCGACAGGGTTATCCGGATGGCTACACCTTC; cdr3_aa: CASSYSPNRQGYPDGYTF; d_call: TRBD1; v_call: TRBV6-2/TRBV6-3; j_call: TRBJ1-2; clone_size: NA
cdr3_nt: TGTGCCAGCAGCTTGTATAGCGGGGGGGCCAATGAGCAGTTCTTC; cdr3_aa: CASSLYSGGANEQFF; d_call: TRBD2; v_call: TRBV11-3; j_call: TRBJ2-1; clone_size: NA
cdr3_nt: TGTGCCAGCCGTTTTTGGGGCCAGAACACTGAAGCTTTCTTT; cdr3_aa: CASRFWGQNTEAFF; d_call: NA; v_call: TRBV6-5; j_call: TRBJ1-1; clone_size: NA
cdr3_nt: TGCGCCAGCAGCTTGTCCGGGGCGGCGACTAGCGACGAGCAGTACTTC; cdr3_aa: CASSLSGAATSDEQYF; d_call: TRBD2; v_call: TRBV5-1; j_call: TRBJ2-7; clone_size: once
cdr3_nt: TGTGCCAGCTCACCACCGGGGGGACTAGCGGGGAGCTCCTACGAGCAGTACTTC; cdr3_aa: CASSPPGGLAGSSYEQYF; d_call: TRBD2; v_call: TRBV18; j_call: TRBJ2-7; clone_size: NA
cdr3_nt: TGTGCCAGCAGCAAAACGGGGTTGGGGAGGGATAACAATGAGCAGTTCTTC; cdr3_aa: CASSKTGLGRDNNEQFF; d_call: NA; v_call: TRBV21-1; j_call: TRBJ2-1; clone_size: NA
cdr3_nt: TGCAGTGCTAGTAGGGGAAACTATGGCTACACCTTC; cdr3_aa: CSASRGNYGYTF; d_call: NA; v_call: TRBV20-1; j_call: TRBJ1-2; clone_size: NA
cdr3_nt: TGCGCCAGCGGCTTCCGAGACAGCCAAGAGACCCAGTACTTC; cdr3_aa: CASGFRDSQETQYF; d_call: NA; v_call: TRBV5-1; j_call: TRBJ2-5; clone_size: NA
cdr3_nt: TGTGCCAGTAGTGGACTCACAGGGGGAGGAACTGAAGCTTTCTTT; cdr3_aa: CASSGLTGGGTEAFF; d_call: TRBD1; v_call: TRBV19; j_call: TRBJ1-1; clone_size: once
cdr3_nt: TGTGCCAGCAGTGCCCCAGGGTCGTTGACCACTGAAGCTTTCTTT; cdr3_aa: CASSAPGSLTTEAFF; d_call: NA; v_call: TRBV28; j_call: TRBJ1-1; clone_size: NA
cdr3_nt: TGTGCCTGGAGTGTATCTGGGACAGGGGGTTTGTATGGCTACACCTTC; cdr3_aa: CAWSVSGTGGLYGYTF; d_call: TRBD1; v_call: TRBV30; j_call: TRBJ1-2; clone_size: NA
cdr3_nt: TGTGCCAGCAGCTTGTTAGGGGGCGATACGCAGTATTTT; cdr3_aa: CASSLLGGDTQYF; d_call: TRBD1; v_call: TRBV7-2; j_call: TRBJ2-3; clone_size: NA
cdr3_nt: TGCGCCAGCAGCCAAGCCAGACAGGGGGCCAACTATGGCTACACCTTC; cdr3_aa: CASSQARQGANYGYTF; d_call: TRBD1; v_call: TRBV4-3; j_call: TRBJ1-2; clone_size: NA
cdr3_nt: TGTGCCAGCAGTTTTCGACAGGGGGACGAGCAGTACTTC; cdr3_aa: CASSFRQGDEQYF; d_call: TRBD1; v_call: TRBV12-3/TRBV12-4; j_call: TRBJ2-7; clone_size: NA
cdr3_nt: TGTGCCAGCGAGTGGACAGGGGGCTCCGAGCAGTACTTC; cdr3_aa: CASEWTGGSEQYF; d_call: TRBD1; v_call: TRBV7-9; j_call: TRBJ2-7; clone_size: NA
cdr3_nt: TGTGCCAGCAGTTCTCTCCGACAGGGCAGCACTGAAGCTTTCTTT; cdr3_aa: CASSSLRQGSTEAFF; d_call: TRBD1; v_call: TRBV28; j_call: TRBJ1-1; clone_size: NA
cdr3_nt: TGCGCCAGCAGCCAAGACAACAGTGACTCTGGAAACACCATATATTTT; cdr3_aa: CASSQDNSDSGNTIYF; d_call: NA; v_call: TRBV4-3; j_call: TRBJ1-3; clone_size: NA
cdr3_nt: TGCAGCGCGGGCCGGGACAGAGGCTATGGCTACACCTTC; cdr3_aa: CSAGRDRGYGYTF; d_call: TRBD1; v_call: TRBV29-1; j_call: TRBJ1-2; clone_size: NA
cdr3_nt: TGTGCCAACAGGGACAGGGCGGACAATGAGCAGTTCTTC; cdr3_aa: CANRDRADNEQFF; d_call: TRBD1; v_call: TRBV24-1; j_call: TRBJ2-1; clone_size: NA
cdr3_nt: TGTGCCAGCAGTCGGACAGGGAGTAACTATGGCTACACCTTC; cdr3_aa: CASSRTGSNYGYTF; d_call: TRBD1; v_call: TRBV7-9; j_call: TRBJ1-2; clone_size: NA
cdr3_nt: TGTGCCAGCAGTTACTCCTTTTCCAGGGGAAGTTTCTACACCTTC; cdr3_aa: CASSYSFSRGSFYTF; d_call: NA; v_call: TRBV6-5; j_call: TRBJ1-2; clone_size: once
cdr3_nt: TGCGCCAGCAGTGACCGCAGAAAGGGGAGGGCTGAAGCTTTCTTT; cdr3_aa: CASSDRRKGRAEAFF; d_call: NA; v_call: TRBV10-2; j_call: TRBJ1-1; clone_size: NA
cdr3_nt: TGTGCCAGCATCTCTACACTCGGAGGAAGCACCGGGGAGCTGTTTTTT; cdr3_aa: CASISTLGGSTGELFF; d_call: NA; v_call: TRBV7-8; j_call: TRBJ2-2; clone_size: NA
cdr3_nt: TGCGCCAGCAGCTTGGTGTCGGACGAGCAGTACTTC; cdr3_aa: CASSLVSDEQYF; d_call: NA; v_call: TRBV5-1; j_call: TRBJ2-7; clone_size: NA
cdr3_nt: TGTGCCAGCAGCGTGGGACAGGGGAACTATGGCTACACCTTC; cdr3_aa: CASSVGQGNYGYTF; d_call: TRBD1; v_call: TRBV9; j_call: TRBJ1-2; clone_size: NA
cdr3_nt: TGTGCCAGCAGTTCCCCCCCGAGACAGGATTTCGTGGAAGTTTTCTTT; cdr3_aa: CASSSPPRQDFVEVFF; d_call: NA; v_call: TRBV28; j_call: TRBJ1-1; clone_size: NA
cdr3_nt: TGTGCCAGCTCACGCGGACTAGCGGGGACACAAGAGACCCAGTACTTC; cdr3_aa: CASSRGLAGTQETQYF; d_call: TRBD2; v_call: TRBV18; j_call: TRBJ2-5; clone_size: NA
cdr3_nt: TGTGCCAGCAGCCAAGATCCTCTGCGGAGGCCTAGCACAGATACGCAGTATTTT; cdr3_aa: CASSQDPLRRPSTDTQYF; d_call: NA; v_call: TRBV4-2; j_call: TRBJ2-3; clone_size: NA
cdr3_nt: TGTGCCAGCAGCTTACTCAGGCGTGAAGCTTTCTTT; cdr3_aa: CASSLLRREAFF; d_call: NA; v_call: TRBV7-9; j_call: TRBJ1-1; clone_size: NA
cdr3_nt: TGTGCCAGCAGCACACAGGACAGTTTTTCCGACACCATATATTTT; cdr3_aa: CASSTQDSFSDTIYF; d_call: NA; v_call: TRBV7-2; j_call: TRBJ1-3; clone_size: NA
cdr3_nt: TGTGCCAGCAGTTTGCGGAACGGGGAGCTGTTTTTT; cdr3_aa: CASSLRNGELFF; d_call: NA; v_call: TRBV27; j_call: TRBJ2-2; clone_size: NA
cdr3_nt: TGTGCTAGTGGTTCCGACAGGGATGGAGAAAAACTGTTTTTT; cdr3_aa: CASGSDRDGEKLFF; d_call: TRBD1; v_call: TRBV12-5; j_call: TRBJ1-4; clone_size: NA
cdr3_nt: TGTGCCAGCACCATACCGGGACAGGGGGCGGTAGGCAATCAGCCCCAGCATTTT; cdr3_aa: CASTIPGQGAVGNQPQHF; d_call: TRBD1; v_call: TRBV28; j_call: TRBJ1-5; clone_size: NA
cdr3_nt: TGTGCCAGCAGCCAAGTGGGACAGGGAGCTGGAAACACCATATATTTT; cdr3_aa: CASSQVGQGAGNTIYF; d_call: TRBD1; v_call: TRBV14; j_call: TRBJ1-3; clone_size: NA
cdr3_nt: TGTGCCACCAGCGCCTTGGTGGCAGGGGGTATGGGAGGCTACACCTTC; cdr3_aa: CATSALVAGGMGGYTF; d_call: TRBD1; v_call: TRBV15; j_call: TRBJ1-2; clone_size: few
cdr3_nt: TGCGCCAGCAGCGGTCAGGGGCCCTCCTTGGTTACTGAAGCTTTCTTT; cdr3_aa: CASSGQGPSLVTEAFF; d_call: NA; v_call: TRBV5-1; j_call: TRBJ1-1; clone_size: once
cdr3_nt: TGTGCCAGCTCACCAGGACTAGCGGGTATTAGCACAGATACGCAGTATTTT; cdr3_aa: CASSPGLAGISTDTQYF; d_call: TRBD2; v_call: TRBV18; j_call: TRBJ2-3; clone_size: NA
cdr3_nt: TGTGCCAGCTCACCCCTCTCGACAGATGGCTACACCTTC; cdr3_aa: CASSPLSTDGYTF; d_call: NA; v_call: TRBV18; j_call: TRBJ1-2; clone_size: NA